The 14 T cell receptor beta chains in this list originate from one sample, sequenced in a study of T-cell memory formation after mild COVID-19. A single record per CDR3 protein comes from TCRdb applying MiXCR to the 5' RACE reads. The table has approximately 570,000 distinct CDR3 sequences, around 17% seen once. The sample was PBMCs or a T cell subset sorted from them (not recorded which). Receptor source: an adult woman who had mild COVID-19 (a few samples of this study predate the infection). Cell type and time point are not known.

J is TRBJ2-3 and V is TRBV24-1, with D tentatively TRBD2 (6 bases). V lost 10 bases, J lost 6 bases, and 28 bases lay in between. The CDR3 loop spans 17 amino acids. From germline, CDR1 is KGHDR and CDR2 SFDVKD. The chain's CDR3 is CATQSVRRGANGDTQYF. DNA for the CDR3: TGTGCCACTCAGTCCGTACGGCGGGGTGCAAATGGTGATACGCAGTATTTT.

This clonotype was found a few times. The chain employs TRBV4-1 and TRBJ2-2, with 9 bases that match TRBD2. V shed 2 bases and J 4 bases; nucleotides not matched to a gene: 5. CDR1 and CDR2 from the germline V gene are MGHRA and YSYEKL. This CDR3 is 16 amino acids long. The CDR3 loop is CASSQLAGSRTGELFF. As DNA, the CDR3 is TGCGCCAGCAGCCAACTAGCGGGGAGTCGCACCGGGGAGCTGTTTTTT.

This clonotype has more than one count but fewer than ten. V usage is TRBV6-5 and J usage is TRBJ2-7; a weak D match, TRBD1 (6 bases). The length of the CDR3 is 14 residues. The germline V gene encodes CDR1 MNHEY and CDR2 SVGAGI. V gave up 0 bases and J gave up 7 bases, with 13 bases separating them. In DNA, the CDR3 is TGTGCCAGCAGTTACTCGGGGGCAGGGAGAGAGCAGTACTTC. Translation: CASSYSGAGREQYF.

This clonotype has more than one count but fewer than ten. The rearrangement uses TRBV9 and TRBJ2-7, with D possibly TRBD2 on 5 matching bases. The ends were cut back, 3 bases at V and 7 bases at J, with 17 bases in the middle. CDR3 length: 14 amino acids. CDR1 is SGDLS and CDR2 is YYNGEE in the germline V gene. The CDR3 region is CASSATGSPGEQYF. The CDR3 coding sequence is TGTGCCAGCAGCGCTACGGGGTCCCCCGGGGAGCAGTACTTC.

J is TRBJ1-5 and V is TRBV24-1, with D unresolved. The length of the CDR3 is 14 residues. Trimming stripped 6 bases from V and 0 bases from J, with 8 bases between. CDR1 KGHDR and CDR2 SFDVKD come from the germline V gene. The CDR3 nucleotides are TGTGCCACCAGTAAGCCGTATAGCAATCAGCCCCAGCATTTT. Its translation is CATSKPYSNQPQHF.

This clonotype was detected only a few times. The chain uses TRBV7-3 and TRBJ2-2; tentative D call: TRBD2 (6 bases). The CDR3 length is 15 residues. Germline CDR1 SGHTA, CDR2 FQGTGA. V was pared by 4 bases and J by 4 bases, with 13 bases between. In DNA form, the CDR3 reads TGTGCCAGCAGCTATATGGGGGGTTCCACCGGGGAGCTGTTTTTT. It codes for CASSYMGGSTGELFF.

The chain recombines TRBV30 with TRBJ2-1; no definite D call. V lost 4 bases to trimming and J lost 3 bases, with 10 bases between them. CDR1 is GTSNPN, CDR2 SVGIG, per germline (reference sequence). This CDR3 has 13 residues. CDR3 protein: CAWTGLSYNEQFF. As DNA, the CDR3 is TGTGCCTGGACGGGTCTTAGCTACAATGAGCAGTTCTTC.

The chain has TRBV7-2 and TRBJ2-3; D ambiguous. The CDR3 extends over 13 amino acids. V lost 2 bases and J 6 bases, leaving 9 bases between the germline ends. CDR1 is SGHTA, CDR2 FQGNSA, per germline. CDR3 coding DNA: TGTGCCAGCAGCTTACGCCCAGAGGATACGCAGTATTTT. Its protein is CASSLRPEDTQYF.

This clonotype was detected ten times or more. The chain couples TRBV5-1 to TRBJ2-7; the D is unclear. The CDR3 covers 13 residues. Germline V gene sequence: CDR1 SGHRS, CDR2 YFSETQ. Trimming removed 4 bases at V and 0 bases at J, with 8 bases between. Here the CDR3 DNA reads TGCGCCAGCAGCCCCAGACTCTCCTACGAGCAGTACTTC. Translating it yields CASSPRLSYEQYF.

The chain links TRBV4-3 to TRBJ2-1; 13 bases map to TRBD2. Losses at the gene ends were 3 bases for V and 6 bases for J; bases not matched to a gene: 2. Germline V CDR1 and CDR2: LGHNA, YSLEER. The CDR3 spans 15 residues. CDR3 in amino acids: CASSQRTSGSNEQFF. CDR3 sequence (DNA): TGCGCCAGCAGCCAGCGGACTAGCGGGAGCAATGAGCAGTTCTTC.

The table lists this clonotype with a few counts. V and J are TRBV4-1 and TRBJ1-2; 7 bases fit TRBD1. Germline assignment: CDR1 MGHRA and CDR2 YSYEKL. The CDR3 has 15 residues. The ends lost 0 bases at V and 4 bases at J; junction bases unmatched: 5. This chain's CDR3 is CASSQDRDRTYGYTF. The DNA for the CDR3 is TGCGCCAGCAGCCAAGACCGGGACAGAACCTATGGCTACACCTTC.

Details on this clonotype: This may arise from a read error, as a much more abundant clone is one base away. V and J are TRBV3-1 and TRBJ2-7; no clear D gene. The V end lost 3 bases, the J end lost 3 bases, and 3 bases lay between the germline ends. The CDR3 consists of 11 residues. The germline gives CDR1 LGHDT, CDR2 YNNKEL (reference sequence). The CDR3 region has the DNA TGTGCCAGCAGCCACGACTACGAGCAGTACTTC. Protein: CASSHDYEQYF.

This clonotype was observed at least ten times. The CDR3 sequence is CSAMRESDTQYF. The CDR3 DNA reads TGCAGTGCTATGCGGGAGTCAGATACGCAGTATTTT. The V and J genes are TRBV20-1 and TRBJ2-3; 7 bases line up with TRBD2. Trimming took 4 bases from V and 4 from J; bases not matched to a gene: 2. The CDR3 contains 12 residues. Germline-derived CDR1 and CDR2 are DFQATT and SNEGSKA (reference sequence).

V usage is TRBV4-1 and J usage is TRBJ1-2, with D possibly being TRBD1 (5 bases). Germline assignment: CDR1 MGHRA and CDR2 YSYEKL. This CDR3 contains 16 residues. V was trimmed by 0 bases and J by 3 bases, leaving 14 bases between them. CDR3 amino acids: CASSQDYGAGYYGYTF. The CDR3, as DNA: TGCGCCAGCAGCCAAGATTACGGGGCAGGCTACTATGGCTACACCTTC.